Below, 25 T cell receptor beta chains from the same sample are listed, as sequenced in a study of cytomegalovirus exposure and HLA in healthy donors. Method: immunoSEQ multiplex PCR; TCRdb's copy keeps in-frame clones and lacks some. The table has some 120,000 clones, roughly nine tenths seen once. Sequencing used PBMCs. These TCRs come from a woman younger than 35 in good health and CMV-seronegative.

The chain uses TRBV5-1 and TRBJ2-3; TRBD2 matches at 8 bases. Germline CDR1 and CDR2: SGHRS and YFSETQ. V gave up 1 base and J gave up 4 bases; unmatched junction bases: 5. CDR3 length: 15 residues. The CDR3 DNA is TGCGCCAGCAGCTTGAGGTCGGGAGGGTCAGATACGCAGTATTTT. As protein: CASSLRSGGSDTQYF.

V usage is TRBV4-1 and J usage is TRBJ2-6, with D unresolved. V was shortened by 1 base and J by 2 bases, with 6 bases between the two germline ends. The CDR3 spans 15 residues. The germline gives CDR1 MGHRA, CDR2 YSYEKL. The CDR3, as DNA: TGCGCCAGCAGCCAAGGAGTTGCTGGGGCCAACGTCCTGACTTTC. This encodes CASSQGVAGANVLTF.

The J gene is TRBJ1-4, the V gene TRBV28; TRBD1 matches at 9 bases. Trimming at V came to 7 bases and at J to 6 bases, leaving 6 bases not matched to a gene. The germline gives CDR1 MDHEN, CDR2 SYDVKM. CDR3 length: 14 amino acids. The CDR3 DNA follows: TGTGCCAGCATAGACAGGGGGTCTTATGAAAAACTGTTTTTT. This encodes CASIDRGSYEKLFF.

The genes are TRBV6-6 and TRBJ2-7, with D tentatively TRBD1 (6 bases). Germline CDR1 reads MNHNY; CDR2 reads SVGAGI (reference sequence). The germline V and J ends were trimmed by 6 bases and 1 base, with 13 bases remaining between them. The CDR3 contains 14 residues. The CDR3 DNA sequence: TGTGCCAGCAGGAAACCGGGACAATCCTACGAGCAGTACTTC. Translating it yields CASRKPGQSYEQYF.

The genes are TRBV7-9 and TRBJ2-5; weak D call: TRBD1 (6 bases). This CDR3 has 15 residues. Germline CDR1 reads SEHNR; CDR2 reads FQNEAQ (reference sequence). Trimming shortened V by 2 bases and J by 2 bases, and 12 bases separated the two germline ends. The CDR3 reads CASSLQGMGQETQYF. The CDR3 DNA sequence: TGTGCCAGCAGCTTACAGGGGATGGGGCAAGAGACCCAGTACTTC.

The chain carries TRBV28 and TRBJ1-4, with a possible D match to TRBD1 (5 bases). The CDR3 spans 13 residues. Germline CDR1 and CDR2: MDHEN and SYDVKM. Trimming cost V 6 bases and J 8 bases, with 13 bases left between them. DNA of the CDR3: TGTGCCAGCAGATCGGGGACTTGGGAAAAACTGTTTTTT. It codes for CASRSGTWEKLFF.

The chain carries TRBV9 and TRBJ2-1, with a possible D match to TRBD1 (6 bases). The CDR3 loop spans 15 amino acids. Germline-derived CDR1 and CDR2 are SGDLS and YYNGEE. Trimming stripped 2 bases from V and 4 bases from J, with 13 bases between. The CDR3 loop reads CASSVRGGEYNEQFF. The DNA for the CDR3 is TGTGCCAGCAGCGTGCGAGGGGGAGAGTACAATGAGCAGTTCTTC.

The gene calls are TRBV15 and TRBJ2-1; 14 nucleotides align to TRBD2. Trimming at V came to 4 bases and at J to 6 bases, leaving 2 bases not matched to a gene. The germline V gene has CDR1 LNHNV and CDR2 YYDKDF (reference sequence). The CDR3 has 15 residues. CDR3 DNA sequence: TGTGCCACCAGCAAGGGACTAGCGGGAGCCAATGAGCAGTTCTTC. Translation gives CATSKGLAGANEQFF. Full variable domain (outside the CDR3, taken from reference TRBV15 and TRBJ2-1): DAMVIQNPRYQVTQFGKPVTLSCSQTLNHNVMYWYQQKSSQAPKLLFHYYDKDFNNEADTPDNFQSRRPNTSFCFLDIRSPGLGDTAMYLCATSKGLAGANEQFFGPGTRLTVL.

The chain recombines TRBV5-8 with TRBJ1-5; possible D gene TRBD1, 5 bases. This CDR3 has 14 residues. Trimming stripped 2 bases from V and 4 bases from J, with 10 bases between. Germline V gene sequence: CDR1 SGHTS, CDR2 YDEGEE. The CDR3 nucleotides read TGTGCCAGCAGCTTCCTACAGGTTAATCAGCCCCAGCATTTT. It encodes CASSFLQVNQPQHF.

The V gene is TRBV6-5, the J gene TRBJ2-5, with D maybe TRBD2 (5 bases). Germline-derived CDR1 and CDR2 are MNHEY and SVGAGI. V lost 5 bases, J lost 4 bases, and 14 bases lay in between. CDR3 size: 14 residues. In nucleotides, the CDR3 is TGTGCCAGCAGTGTAAAACTAGGTTCAGAGACCCAGTACTTC. Encoded protein: CASSVKLGSETQYF.

The gene calls are TRBV28 and TRBJ2-1; 10 nucleotides align to TRBD2. Losses at the gene ends were 5 bases for V and 8 bases for J; bases not matched to a gene: 9. CDR1 MDHEN and CDR2 SYDVKM come from the germline V gene. The CDR3 sequence is 15 residues long. CDR3: CASSPGTSEKDEQFF. CDR3 nucleotides: TGTGCCAGCAGTCCCGGGACTAGCGAGAAGGATGAGCAGTTCTTC.

The genes are TRBV27 and TRBJ2-6, with 7 positions matching TRBD1. The V gene's germline CDR1 is MNHEY and CDR2 SMNVEV (reference sequence). This CDR3 has 19 amino acids. Losses at the gene ends were 3 bases for V and 0 bases for J; bases not matched to a gene: 11. The CDR3 region is CASSFVYRGKSSGANVLTF. CDR3 DNA sequence: TGTGCCAGCAGTTTTGTTTACAGGGGAAAAAGCTCTGGGGCCAACGTCCTGACTTTC. The complete variable domain, with remaining parts taken from reference TRBV27 and TRBJ2-6, reads EAQVTQNPRYLITVTGKKLTVTCSQNMNHEYMSWYRQDPGLGLRQIYYSMNVEVTDKGDVPEGYKVSRKEKRNFPLILESPSPNQTSLYFCASSFVYRGKSSGANVLTFGAGSRLTVL.

This chain uses TRBV27 with TRBJ2-7; a possible D gene is TRBD1 (6 bases). The ends were cut back, 0 bases at V and 3 bases at J, with 9 bases in the middle. This CDR3 comprises 14 residues. Germline assignment: CDR1 MNHEY and CDR2 SMNVEV (reference sequence). CDR3 amino acids: CASSLSQGGYEQYF. The CDR3 bases are TGTGCCAGCAGTTTATCACAAGGGGGCTACGAGCAGTACTTC.

The chain employs TRBV11-3 and TRBJ2-7; D perhaps matches TRBD1 (6 bases). V lost 5 bases, J lost 6 bases, and 11 bases lay in between. The CDR3 has 12 amino acids. Looked up from germline, CDR1 is SGHNT and CDR2 is YENEEA. CDR3 in amino acids: CASSPTGIEQYF. DNA for the CDR3: TGTGCCAGCAGCCCTACAGGGATCGAGCAGTACTTC.

J is TRBJ2-5 and V is TRBV30; D gene ambiguous. The germline gives CDR1 GTSNPN, CDR2 SVGIG (reference sequence). CDR3 length: 11 residues. V gave up 2 bases and J gave up 5 bases, with 6 bases separating them. For the CDR3, the DNA is TGTGCCTGGAGTCTGGCCGAGACCCAGTACTTC. Translated: CAWSLAETQYF.

This clone is a singleton in its sample. J is TRBJ1-1 and V is TRBV9; a possible D gene is TRBD1 (6 bases). The CDR3 is 13 amino acids. Per the germline V gene, CDR1 is SGDLS and CDR2 is YYNGEE. Trimming stripped 5 bases from V and 1 base from J, with 9 bases between. The CDR3 DNA reads as TGTGCCAGCAGTCCACAGGGGAACACTGAAGCTTTCTTT. Protein sequence: CASSPQGNTEAFF.

This sequence joins TRBV13 and TRBJ2-3, with 7 bases lining up with TRBD2. Germline lookup yields CDR1 PRHDT and CDR2 FYEKMQ (reference sequence). The CDR3 length is 16 residues. V was clipped by 3 bases and J by 3 bases; unmatched bases: 9. This CDR3 reads CASSFREGSRTDTQYF. The CDR3, as DNA: TGTGCCAGCAGCTTTAGGGAGGGCTCGAGGACAGATACGCAGTATTTT.

The chain uses TRBV13 and TRBJ2-1; 12 nucleotides match TRBD2. Trimming took 4 bases from V and 3 from J; bases not matched to a gene: 4. The CDR3 runs to 16 residues. Germline CDR1 PRHDT, CDR2 FYEKMQ (reference sequence). The CDR3 is CASSSSSGRVYNEQFF. The CDR3 DNA follows: TGTGCCAGCAGCTCCTCTAGCGGGAGGGTCTACAATGAGCAGTTCTTC.

In its sample, this clone was seen once. The chain combines TRBV2 with TRBJ1-1, with D perhaps TRBD1 (5 bases). Trimming shortened V by 2 bases and J by 3 bases, and 7 bases separated the two germline ends. Germline CDR1 reads SNHLY; CDR2 reads FYNNEI. The CDR3 runs 13 residues. The CDR3 DNA is TGTGCCAGCAGTGAATCAGGGCACACTGAAGCTTTCTTT. Its translation: CASSESGHTEAFF.

The rearrangement joins TRBV19 to TRBJ2-2, with 8 bases that match TRBD1. The germline V gene encodes CDR1 LNHDA and CDR2 SQIVND (reference sequence). The CDR3 spans 13 residues. J was trimmed by 8 bases and V by 6 bases; bases with no gene match: 5. CDR3 region: CASSDGTGGELFF. CDR3 sequence (DNA): TGTGCCAGTAGCGACGGGACAGGTGGGGAGCTGTTTTTT.

The J gene is TRBJ1-2, the V gene TRBV19; 7 bases line up with TRBD1. Germline lookup yields CDR1 LNHDA and CDR2 SQIVND (reference sequence). V shed 5 bases and J 3 bases; nucleotides not matched to a gene: 12. The CDR3 is 16 residues long. Here the CDR3 DNA reads TGTGCCAGTAGTGTCCGACAGGGCCTAAGAGACTATGGCTACACCTTC. Its protein is CASSVRQGLRDYGYTF.

This sequence joins TRBV4-1 and TRBJ2-3; maybe TRBD2 (6 bases). The CDR3 loop spans 14 amino acids. Germline CDR1 MGHRA, CDR2 YSYEKL. V lost 3 bases, J lost 10 bases, and 17 bases lay in between. This chain's CDR3 is CASSHTPGDGAQYF. The CDR3 nucleotides are TGCGCCAGCAGCCACACCCCGGGAGATGGCGCGCAGTATTTT.

This clone has only one observation. The chain carries TRBV28 and TRBJ2-7; D remains ambiguous. Germline V gives CDR1 MDHEN, CDR2 SYDVKM. Between the trimmed V and J ends, which lost 3 bases and 4 bases, there was a span of 10 bases. This CDR3 comprises 13 residues. As DNA, the CDR3 is TGTGCCAGCAGTTTCCTATCGAGGTACGAGCAGTACTTC. Amino acids: CASSFLSRYEQYF.

The V call is TRBV19, the J call TRBJ1-5, with 7 bases that match TRBD1. This CDR3 has 15 residues. Germline CDR1 LNHDA, CDR2 SQIVND (reference sequence). Trimming cost V 6 bases and J 3 bases; bases outside gene matches: 8. The CDR3 protein is CASRYRGDLNQPQHF. As DNA, the CDR3 is TGTGCCAGTAGATACAGGGGAGACCTCAATCAGCCCCAGCATTTT.

This chain uses TRBV6-5 with TRBJ2-2; possible D gene TRBD2, 6 bases. The germline V gene has CDR1 MNHEY and CDR2 SVGAGI. Trimming cost V 5 bases and J 3 bases, with 13 bases left between them. The CDR3 contains 15 residues. The CDR3 nucleotides are TGTGCCAGCAGTCGGCCGGGGGTCGACACCGGGGAGCTGTTTTTT. Protein product: CASSRPGVDTGELFF.